Listed here are 5 T cell receptor beta chains from one sample, sequenced in a study of T cells in Graves' hyperthyroidism and ophthalmopathy. RNA transcripts provided the source from which TCR beta CDR3 regions were amplified. The study used the HTBI primer set for a first-round RT-PCR of the TCR CDR3. TCRdb itself ran the multiplex PCR reads through MiXCR, one entry per CDR3 protein. Of around 660,000 distinct CDR3 sequences in the sample, 45% were seen once. Specimen: peripheral blood or thyroid tissue (not recorded which). Receptors originate from an adult man with Graves' disease, either hyperthyroidism or ophthalmopathy (not recorded which).

This clonotype has just a few counts. The chain recombines TRBV7-9 with TRBJ1-3, with D possibly being TRBD1 (5 bases). The germline V and J ends were trimmed by 9 bases and 4 bases, with 22 bases remaining between them. CDR3 size: 16 residues. Germline V gives CDR1 SEHNR, CDR2 FQNEAQ (reference sequence). The CDR3 spells CASSITGQLMGNTIYF. CDR3 sequence (DNA): TGTGCCAGTAGTATCACAGGACAACTGATGGGAAACACCATATATTTT.

This clonotype turned up a few times. The gene calls are TRBV10-1 and TRBJ1-1; 11 bases agree with TRBD1. The germline CDR1 and CDR2 sequences are WNHNN and SYGVQD (reference sequence). The V and J ends lost 6 bases and 7 bases, in that order; junction bases with no gene match: 10. The CDR3 is 15 residues long. The CDR3 sequence: CASRETLGQGDEAFF. CDR3 in DNA: TGCGCCAGCAGGGAGACTCTGGGACAGGGGGATGAAGCTTTCTTT.

This clonotype has a single count. This rearrangement joins TRBV10-3 to TRBJ2-7, with 9 bases that match TRBD2. Germline V gene data show CDR1 as ENHRY and CDR2 as SYGVKD. The CDR3 loop spans 15 amino acids. V shed 4 bases, J shed 7 bases, and the junction held 11 bases outside the gene matches. The CDR3 DNA reads TGTGCCATCAGTGTCCTCCATAGCGGGAGAAAGGAGCAGTACTTC. Protein product: CAISVLHSGRKEQYF.

At least ten counts were recorded for this clonotype. CDR3 nucleotide sequence: TGTGCCAGCAGTTTCGGACAGCATCAAGAGACCCAGTACTTC. It codes for CASSFGQHQETQYF. The chain recombines TRBV6-5 with TRBJ2-5, with D perhaps matching TRBD1 (6 bases). The germline V and J ends were trimmed by 4 bases and 2 bases, with 11 bases remaining between them. From germline, CDR1 is MNHEY and CDR2 SVGAGI. This CDR3 spans 14 amino acids.

This clonotype has ten or more counts. This chain links TRBV29-1 with TRBJ1-2; D perhaps matches TRBD1 (5 bases). Germline V gene data show CDR1 as SQVTM and CDR2 as ANQGSEA. Trimming shortened V by 0 bases and J by 2 bases, and 10 bases separated the two germline ends. This CDR3 contains 14 residues. The CDR3 nucleotides are TGCAGCGTTGAAGAGGCGGGGGGGAACTATGGCTACACCTTC. Its translation is CSVEEAGGNYGYTF.